What follows are 20 T cell receptor beta chains derived from one specimen sequenced in a study of spatial heterogeneity in lung cancer. The sample's time point: blood at routine non-recurrence follow-up after resection. Whole RNA came from tumor, nontumor lung or frozen PBMC and was sequenced without being sorted. TCRdb reanalysed the 5' RACE reads using MiXCR and keeps one entry per CDR3 protein. The sample consists of about 120,000 distinct CDR3 sequences, 12% of them appearing once. The sequenced sample was PBMCs, obtained at follow-up. All receptors come from a male donor with early-stage non-small cell lung cancer.

About this clonotype itself: A single base separates this from a much larger clone, so it may be a read error. The rearrangement links TRBV7-9 to TRBJ1-3; D unclear. The V gene's germline CDR1 is SEHNR and CDR2 FQNEAQ (reference sequence). The CDR3 is 14 residues long. The CDR3 DNA is TGTGTCAGCAGCCCCCAGATCTCTGGAAACACCATATATTTT. It encodes CVSSPQISGNTIYF.

This clonotype was picked up many times. The V gene is TRBV29-1, the J gene TRBJ2-7, with a weak D call TRBD1 (5 bases). The germline gives CDR1 SQVTM, CDR2 ANQGSEA. Between the trimmed V and J ends, which lost 7 bases and 0 bases, there was a span of 16 bases. This CDR3 contains 14 residues. This chain's CDR3 is CSAKTAASSYEQYF. DNA for the CDR3: TGCAGCGCGAAGACAGCAGCCTCCTCCTACGAGCAGTACTTC.

V is TRBV11-1 and J is TRBJ2-5, with D hard to call. The CDR3 totals 11 residues. Trimming shortened V by 7 bases and J by 5 bases, and 8 bases separated the two germline ends. The germline gives CDR1 SGHAT, CDR2 FQDESV (reference sequence). Here the CDR3 reads CASTQAETQYF. CDR3 in DNA: TGTGCCAGCACCCAGGCGGAGACCCAGTACTTC.

This rearrangement joins TRBV5-1 to TRBJ2-6; D ambiguous. Trimming left V 0 bases short and J 4 bases short, with 11 bases between. The CDR3 runs to 16 residues. CDR1 SGHRS and CDR2 YFSETQ come from the germline V gene. CDR3 bases: TGCGCCAGCAGCTTGGCCGTCACCCGAGGGGCCAACGTCCTGACTTTC. Its protein product is CASSLAVTRGANVLTF.

V usage is TRBV2 and J usage is TRBJ2-7, with TRBD1 as a possible D gene (6 bases). The CDR3 contains 14 residues. Germline V gene sequence: CDR1 SNHLY, CDR2 FYNNEI. Trimming removed 8 bases from V and 3 bases from J, with 17 bases in between. The CDR3 DNA reads as TGTGCCAGCTGCGAAGACAGGTACCACTACGAGCAGTACTTC. This codes for CASCEDRYHYEQYF.

The sample holds many counts of this clonotype. V and J are TRBV7-6 and TRBJ1-6, with a tentative D call TRBD1 (5 bases). The CDR3 covers 14 residues. Germline V lookup: CDR1 SGHVS, CDR2 FNYEAQ. Trimming removed 5 bases from V and 10 bases from J, with 15 bases in between. This CDR3 is CASSAGQFRSPLHF. CDR3 DNA: TGTGCCAGCAGCGCGGGGCAGTTCAGGTCACCCCTCCACTTT.

The chain uses TRBV2 and TRBJ1-2; unclear D gene. The CDR3 length is 11 residues. Trimming took off 8 bases at V and 2 bases at J, with 6 bases between the two ends. Per the germline V gene, CDR1 is SNHLY and CDR2 is FYNNEI. CDR3 amino acids: CASLENYGYTF. Here the CDR3 DNA reads TGTGCCAGCTTGGAAAACTATGGCTACACCTTC.

This clonotype was seen more than once but under ten times. This rearrangement joins TRBV7-9 to TRBJ2-1, with unresolved D. V gave up 8 bases and J gave up 0 bases, with 2 bases separating them. CDR1 is SEHNR and CDR2 is FQNEAQ in the germline V gene (reference sequence). The CDR3 spans 11 residues. The CDR3 loop reads CASGSYNEQFF. CDR3 coding DNA: TGTGCCAGCGGCTCCTACAATGAGCAGTTCTTC.

The sample holds a few counts of this clonotype. The chain has TRBV3-1 and TRBJ2-6; the D is unclear. V was shortened by 3 bases and J by 1 base, with 1 base between the two germline ends. Germline lookup yields CDR1 LGHDT and CDR2 YNNKEL (reference sequence). The CDR3 sequence is 13 residues long. CDR3 sequence reads: CASSHSGANVLTF. CDR3 nucleotides: TGTGCCAGCAGCCATTCTGGGGCCAACGTCCTGACTTTC.

This clonotype was recorded at least ten times. This chain links TRBV9 with TRBJ2-1; tentative D call: TRBD2 (5 bases). Per germline, CDR1 SGDLS and CDR2 YYNGEE. V lost 4 bases and J 4 bases, leaving 15 bases between the germline ends. The CDR3 sequence is 15 residues long. The CDR3 sequence is CASSPLGGSYNEQFF. CDR3 DNA sequence: TGTGCCAGCAGCCCCTTGGGCGGGTCTTACAATGAGCAGTTCTTC.

The CDR3 region is CSAGDNRGETQYF. In DNA, the CDR3 is TGCAGTGCGGGGGACAATCGAGGAGAGACCCAGTACTTC. The chain carries TRBV20-1 and TRBJ2-5; D is possibly TRBD1 (6 bases). The CDR3 is made up of 13 amino acids. Trimming pared 6 bases from V and 4 bases from J, leaving 15 bases between. CDR1 and CDR2 (germline): DFQATT, SNEGSKA (reference sequence).

This clonotype was seen a handful of times. The chain recombines TRBV15 with TRBJ2-1; D may be TRBD2 (6 bases). The CDR3 loop spans 18 amino acids. Germline V gene lookup returns CDR1 LNHNV and CDR2 YYDKDF (reference sequence). V was shortened by 5 bases and J by 0 bases, with 20 bases between the two germline ends. Here the CDR3 reads CATSSGGWGRDSYNEQFF. The CDR3 region has the DNA TGTGCCACCAGCTCAGGAGGGTGGGGCAGGGACTCCTACAATGAGCAGTTCTTC.

This clonotype has only a few counts. The chain recombines TRBV5-1 with TRBJ2-7; 11 bases align to TRBD1. CDR3 length: 14 amino acids. CDR1 SGHRS and CDR2 YFSETQ come from the germline V gene. J lost 3 bases, V lost 5 bases, and 4 bases had no gene match. CDR3 loop: CASSRGTGGYEQYF. CDR3 in DNA: TGCGCCAGCAGTAGAGGGACAGGGGGCTACGAGCAGTACTTC.

As for this clonotype: Mismatch with germline at one junction end may stem from a read error. This chain uses TRBV18 with TRBJ1-1; no reliable D call. The germline CDR1 and CDR2 sequences are KGHSH and LQKENI. The CDR3 loop spans 14 amino acids. CDR3 nucleotides: TGTGCCAGCTCACACGCACAGCTCAACACTGAATCTTTCTTT. It specifies CASSHAQLNTESFF.

The chain joins TRBV7-9 to TRBJ2-3; D unresolved. Germline CDR1 and CDR2: SEHNR and FQNEAQ (reference sequence). Trimming removed 5 bases at V and 3 bases at J, with 9 bases between. The CDR3 contains 13 residues. The chain's CDR3 is CASSPSRTDTQYF. The CDR3 region has the DNA TGTGCCAGCAGCCCCAGTAGAACAGATACGCAGTATTTT.

As to this clonotype: A much bigger clone sits one base away, suggesting this may be a read error. J is TRBJ1-1 and V is TRBV28; the D is unclear. V was trimmed by 7 bases and J by 1 base, leaving 13 bases between them. CDR3 size: 14 residues. Germline CDR1 is MDHEN and CDR2 is SYDVKM. The CDR3 loop is CASTSGTKNTEAFF. DNA of the CDR3: TGTGCCAGCACTTCGGGCACCAAGAACACTGAAGCTTTCTTT.

This clonotype was seen many times. J is TRBJ2-7 and V is TRBV29-1, with 7 bases that match TRBD2. The ends lost 6 bases at V and 3 bases at J; junction bases unmatched: 8. The V gene's germline CDR1 is SQVTM and CDR2 ANQGSEA. The CDR3 runs to 13 residues. CDR3 in DNA: TGCAGCGTCTTGGGAGGGACCCTCTACGAGCAGTACTTC. Amino acids: CSVLGGTLYEQYF.

This clonotype was detected ten times or more. The chain employs TRBV7-9 and TRBJ2-7, with D possibly being TRBD1 or TRBD2 (5 bases each). Germline CDR1 is SEHNR and CDR2 is FQNEAQ (reference sequence). The ends were cut back, 5 bases at V and 5 bases at J, with 13 bases in the middle. The CDR3 has 13 amino acids. The CDR3 region is CASSVDIGNEQYF. In nucleotides, the CDR3 is TGTGCCAGCAGCGTGGACATCGGGAACGAGCAGTACTTC.

This clonotype turned up a few times. V gene TRBV28 combines with J gene TRBJ1-1, with D possibly TRBD1 on 6 matching bases. The V gene's germline CDR1 is MDHEN and CDR2 SYDVKM. The V and J ends lost 0 bases and 1 base respectively, with 9 bases between them. CDR3 size: 15 residues. CDR3 protein: CASSLWTGGNTEAFF. The CDR3 DNA is TGTGCCAGCAGTTTATGGACAGGTGGGAACACTGAAGCTTTCTTT.

This clonotype was counted a few times. V usage is TRBV19 and J usage is TRBJ2-1; no firm D call. Between the trimmed V and J ends, which lost 3 bases and 0 bases, there was a span of 6 bases. CDR1 is LNHDA and CDR2 is SQIVND in the germline V gene (reference sequence). The CDR3 is 14 amino acids. Here the CDR3 DNA reads TGTGCCAGTAGTATCCCAGGCTCCTACAATGAGCAGTTCTTC. It is translated as CASSIPGSYNEQFF.